This TCR beta chain originates from a study of shared clonotypes between healthy human individuals (dated by TCRdb to about 2020). Regarding the complete study: Three men and a couple of women, aged 18 to 49 years, made up the cohort. For each donor, three plates each were used for CD4 naive and CD4 memory, two plates were used for CD8 naive, and one plate was used for CD8 memory. The study deeply sequenced blood TCR repertoires of about 5 healthy adults to estimate repertoire size and the extent of clonotype sharing between individuals. Libraries were prepared and TCR repertoires were sequenced by different laboratories using diverse techniques, in order to increase sequencing depth and limit assay-specific biases. Per donor, leukapheresis produced somewhere between about 0.94 and 10 billion PBMCs. Points the paper makes about the study in general: Because the study included a small number of donors, the genetic and exposure-history diversity represented was limited. Larger estimated clonotype richness was generally found for naive subsets than for memory subsets. Sampling was restricted to blood, and TCR repertoires in tissue are likely to differ from TCR repertoires in blood. Across a few donors, roughly 5.4% of naive CD4, roughly 3.8% of naive CD8, about 2.3% of memory CD4, and approximately 0.4% of memory CD8 clonotypes were shared. Even with the large sequencing depth, rarefaction of the sorted-subset datasets indicated that sequencing was incomplete. Clonotypes shared by all four sorted-subset donors showed higher generation probabilities than non-shared clonotypes. Pairwise subsampling indicated that sequencing depth was expected to affect the degree of clonotype sharing among donors.

Using the deep immunoSEQ assay, multiplex PCR amplified TCR CDR3 regions from genomic DNA. For each cell subset, the extracted genomic DNA was distributed evenly across all wells of several immunoSEQ 96-well plates, and each plate served as one replicate. For sorted subsets, around 0.2 ug genomic DNA, equal to about 30,000 T cell genomes, was loaded into each replicate PCR. The purified libraries were quantified using a Qubit 3.0 fluorometer, sized with a Bioanalyzer 2100, and then quantified again using the KAPA Library Quantification kit. Every immunoSEQ 96-well plate was sequenced on a dedicated single-read 150-cycle Illumina NextSeq 550 flow cell. As for the original processing: The immunoSEQ output contained only junctional sequences without quality scores, so filtering could not match that applied to full-length reads. Sequences were annotated with PyIR, a Python wrapper for IgBLAST v1.9, using IMGT germline references to assign V/J genes and CDR3. Reads were removed for weak V/J assignments (E-value above 1e-6), missing CDR3, stop codons, out-of-frame junctions, or ambiguous translated residues. V3J clonotypes were defined as sequences sharing an identical inferred V gene, J gene, and CDR3 amino acid sequence. The percentage overlap between two repertoires was calculated by dividing the number of shared unique clonotypes by the size of the smaller repertoire. Repertoire richness was assessed with RTK rarefaction, the Chao1 estimator, and Recon v2.1 estimates of unobserved clonotypes. OLGA was used to compute generation probabilities for all TCRbeta clonotypes that the gDNA method yielded from a handful of donors. TCRdb took over this immuneACCESS table, retaining in-frame rearrangements with V and J assigned. Such tables are incomplete; in checked studies, under half of the missing clones stem from an unresolved V gene, and the remainder is unexplained. That table gives V, J and clone size, and the DNA gave D and trimming. A total of roughly 1 million clones appear in this sample, around 78% of them only once. The ten largest clones capture 0.52% of the sample.

Healthy HIV-negative adults with no recently reported acute infections or vaccinations were included as donors. Only Caucasian adults living in Nashville, Tennessee, USA were represented among the donors. CD4+ T cells were enriched through magnetic negative selection, after which naive cells were positively selected on CD45RA and the remaining negative fraction served as the memory subset. Blood was collected by leukapheresis, and PBMCs were isolated by Ficoll-Histopaque density gradient centrifugation and then cryopreserved in liquid nitrogen vapor phase. Purity and quantity of every magnetically sorted T cell population were checked by analytical flow cytometry. Genomic DNA was isolated from every sorted fraction and measured by UV absorbance on a Nanodrop 2000c. V lost 6 bases and J lost 7 bases, and the count of bases not matched to a germline gene is 6. The germline V gene encodes CDR1 ENHRY and CDR2 SYGVKD. The CDR3 holds 14 amino acids from the cysteine to the phenylalanine. The CDR3 DNA has 42 bases and is translated from base 1.

This clone was counted once. No cognate antigen has been identified for it. Base qualities were left out, and no much larger clone turns up one base away. This TCR was recovered from a man between 18 and 29 years old in good health. Some clones in this sample may be carry-over from other donors' samples. Sequenced sample: memory CD4+ T cells from PBMCs. The cell subset or site label, read with the paper, signifies: CD45RA-negative fraction. The sequence joins TRBV10-3 to TRBJ2-2; 9 of the junction bases match TRBD2. The DNA is as follows: TGTGCCATCAGGCCTAGCGGGACCAACGGGGAGCTGTTTTTT. Its amino acids are CAIRPSGTNGELFF.